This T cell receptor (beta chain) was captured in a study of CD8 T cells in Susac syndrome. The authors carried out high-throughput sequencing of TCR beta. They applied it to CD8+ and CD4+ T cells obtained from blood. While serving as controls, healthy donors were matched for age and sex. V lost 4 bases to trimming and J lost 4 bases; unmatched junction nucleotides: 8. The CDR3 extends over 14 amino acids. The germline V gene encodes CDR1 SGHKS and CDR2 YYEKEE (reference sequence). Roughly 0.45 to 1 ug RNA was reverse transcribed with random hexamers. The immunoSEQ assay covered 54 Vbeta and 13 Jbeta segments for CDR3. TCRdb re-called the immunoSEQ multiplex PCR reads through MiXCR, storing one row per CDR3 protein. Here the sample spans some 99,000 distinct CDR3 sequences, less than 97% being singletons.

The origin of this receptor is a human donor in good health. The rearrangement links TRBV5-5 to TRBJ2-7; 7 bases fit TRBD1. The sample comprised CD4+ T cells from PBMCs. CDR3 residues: CASSKTGVKYEQYF. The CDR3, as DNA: TGTGCCAGCAGCAAAACAGGGGTAAAGTACGAGCAGTACTTC. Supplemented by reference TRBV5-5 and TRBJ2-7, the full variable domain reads DAGVTQSPTHLIKTRGQQVTLRCSPISGHKSVSWYQQVLGQGPQFIFQYYEKEERGRGNFPDRFSARQFPNYSSELNVNALLLGDSALYLCASSKTGVKYEQYFGPGTRLTVT.